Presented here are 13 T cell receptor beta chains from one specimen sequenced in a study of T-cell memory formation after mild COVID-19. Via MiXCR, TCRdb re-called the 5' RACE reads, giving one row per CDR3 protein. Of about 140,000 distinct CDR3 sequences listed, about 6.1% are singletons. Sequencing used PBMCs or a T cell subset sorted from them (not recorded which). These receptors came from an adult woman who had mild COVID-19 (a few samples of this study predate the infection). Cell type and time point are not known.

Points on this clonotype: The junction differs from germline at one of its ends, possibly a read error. The CDR3 bases are TGCAGTGCTAGCAGAGATACGCAGTATTTT. The encoded protein is CSASRDTQYF. The V call is TRBV20-1, the J call TRBJ2-3; D not resolved. Germline V gene sequence: CDR1 DFQATT, CDR2 SNEGSKA (reference sequence). The CDR3 runs to 10 residues.

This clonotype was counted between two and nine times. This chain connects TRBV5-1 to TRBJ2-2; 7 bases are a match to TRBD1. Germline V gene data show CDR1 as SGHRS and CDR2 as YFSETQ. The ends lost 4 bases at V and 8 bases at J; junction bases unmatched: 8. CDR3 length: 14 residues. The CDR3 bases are TGCGCCAGCAGCCCTGGGACAGTTGATGGGGAGCTGTTTTTT. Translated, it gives CASSPGTVDGELFF.

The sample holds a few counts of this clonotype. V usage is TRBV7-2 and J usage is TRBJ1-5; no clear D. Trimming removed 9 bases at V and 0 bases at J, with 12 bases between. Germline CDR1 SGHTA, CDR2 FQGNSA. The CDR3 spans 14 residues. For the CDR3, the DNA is TGTGCCAGTGACAAGGGTCCTAGCAATCAGCCCCAGCATTTT. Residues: CASDKGPSNQPQHF.

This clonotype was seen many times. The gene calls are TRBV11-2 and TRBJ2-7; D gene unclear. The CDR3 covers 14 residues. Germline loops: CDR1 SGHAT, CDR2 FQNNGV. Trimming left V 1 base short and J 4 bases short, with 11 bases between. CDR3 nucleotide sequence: TGTGCCAGCAGCTTAGTGGCTAGTGCGTACGAGCAGTACTTC. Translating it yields CASSLVASAYEQYF.

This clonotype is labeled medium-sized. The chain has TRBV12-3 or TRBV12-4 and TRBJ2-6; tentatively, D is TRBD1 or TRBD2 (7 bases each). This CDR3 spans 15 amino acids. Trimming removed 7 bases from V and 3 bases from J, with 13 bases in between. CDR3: CASTQGGLGANVLTF. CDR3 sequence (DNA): TGTGCCAGCACCCAGGGGGGGCTTGGGGCCAACGTCCTGACTTTC.

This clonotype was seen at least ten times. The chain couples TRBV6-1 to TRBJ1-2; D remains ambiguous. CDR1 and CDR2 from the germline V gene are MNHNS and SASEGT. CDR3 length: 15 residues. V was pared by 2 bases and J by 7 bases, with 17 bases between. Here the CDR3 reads CASSETWAAVGGYTF. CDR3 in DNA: TGTGCCAGCAGTGAAACTTGGGCAGCGGTGGGTGGCTACACCTTC.

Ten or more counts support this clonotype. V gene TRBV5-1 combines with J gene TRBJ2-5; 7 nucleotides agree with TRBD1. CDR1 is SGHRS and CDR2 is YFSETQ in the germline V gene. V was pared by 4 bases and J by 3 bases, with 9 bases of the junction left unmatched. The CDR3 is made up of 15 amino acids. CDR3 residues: CASSTSTGVKETQYF. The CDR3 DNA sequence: TGCGCCAGCAGCACCTCCACAGGGGTTAAAGAGACCCAGTACTTC.

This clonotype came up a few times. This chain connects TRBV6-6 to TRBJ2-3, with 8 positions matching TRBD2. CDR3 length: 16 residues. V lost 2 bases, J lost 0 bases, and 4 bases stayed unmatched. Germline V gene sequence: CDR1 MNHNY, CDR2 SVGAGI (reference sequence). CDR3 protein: CASSYGLAGSTDTQYF. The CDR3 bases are TGTGCCAGCAGTTACGGGCTAGCGGGTAGCACAGATACGCAGTATTTT.

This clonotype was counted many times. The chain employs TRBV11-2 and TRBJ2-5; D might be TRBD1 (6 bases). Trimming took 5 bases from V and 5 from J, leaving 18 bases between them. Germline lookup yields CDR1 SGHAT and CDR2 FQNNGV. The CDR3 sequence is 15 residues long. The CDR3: CASSTLTGRVETQYF. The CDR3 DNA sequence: TGTGCCAGCAGCACACTGACAGGCCGCGTGGAGACCCAGTACTTC.

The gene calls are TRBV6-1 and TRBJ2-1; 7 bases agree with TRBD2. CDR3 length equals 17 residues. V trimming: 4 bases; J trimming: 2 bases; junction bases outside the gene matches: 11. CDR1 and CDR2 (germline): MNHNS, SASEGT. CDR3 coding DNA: TGTGCCAGCAGTGGAAATAGGATAGCGGGTGCCTACAATGAGCAGTTCTTC. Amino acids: CASSGNRIAGAYNEQFF.

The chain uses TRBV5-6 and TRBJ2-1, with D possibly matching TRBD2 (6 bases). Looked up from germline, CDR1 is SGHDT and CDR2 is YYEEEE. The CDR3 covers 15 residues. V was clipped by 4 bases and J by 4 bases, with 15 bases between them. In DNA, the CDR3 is TGTGCCAGCAGCCAGCCGGGACTGGATTACAATGAGCAGTTCTTC. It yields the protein CASSQPGLDYNEQFF.

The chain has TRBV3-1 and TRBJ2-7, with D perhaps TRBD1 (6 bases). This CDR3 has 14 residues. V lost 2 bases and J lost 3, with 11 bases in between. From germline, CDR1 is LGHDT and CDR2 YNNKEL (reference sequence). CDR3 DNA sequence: TGTGCCAGCAGCCAACTGGGGGCCAGCTACGAGCAGTACTTC. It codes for CASSQLGASYEQYF.

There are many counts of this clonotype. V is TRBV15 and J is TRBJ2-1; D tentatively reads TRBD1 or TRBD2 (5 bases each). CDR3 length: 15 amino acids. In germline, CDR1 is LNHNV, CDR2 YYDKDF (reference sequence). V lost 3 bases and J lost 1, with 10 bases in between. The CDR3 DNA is TGTGCCACCAGCAGGGGAGCAGGGTCCTACAATGAGCAGTTCTTC. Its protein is CATSRGAGSYNEQFF.